The sequence of this TCR beta chain was determined in a study of blood T cell repertoires in COVID-19. Whole-study context: Italy, Spain and the United States were the sources of the convalescent and acute COVID-19 samples. T cells, B-cell-depleted T cells, or PBMCs provided the cDNA or gDNA that served as material.

From germline, CDR1 is SGHTS and CDR2 YDEGEE. This CDR3 spans 13 amino acids. Trimming left V 4 bases short and J 4 bases short, with 11 bases between. In the authors' workflow: Using reference gene primer amplification, nucleated cell counts were estimated. Libraries were prepared by immunoSEQ multiplex PCR; TCRdb keeps only in-frame clonotypes and omits some of them. The V and J calls and the clone size are those of that table, but D and trimming were determined from the DNA. Seen here are some 150,000 clones, about 87% observed once, and the top ten hold 3.7%. Source material: peripheral blood. This TCR was recovered from a young man with active or convalescent COVID-19. This sequence joins TRBV5-8 and TRBJ1-2; a possible D gene is TRBD1 (6 bases). In DNA form, the CDR3 reads TGTGCCAGCAGCGCCGGACAGCTCTATGGCTACACCTTC. Protein: CASSAGQLYGYTF.